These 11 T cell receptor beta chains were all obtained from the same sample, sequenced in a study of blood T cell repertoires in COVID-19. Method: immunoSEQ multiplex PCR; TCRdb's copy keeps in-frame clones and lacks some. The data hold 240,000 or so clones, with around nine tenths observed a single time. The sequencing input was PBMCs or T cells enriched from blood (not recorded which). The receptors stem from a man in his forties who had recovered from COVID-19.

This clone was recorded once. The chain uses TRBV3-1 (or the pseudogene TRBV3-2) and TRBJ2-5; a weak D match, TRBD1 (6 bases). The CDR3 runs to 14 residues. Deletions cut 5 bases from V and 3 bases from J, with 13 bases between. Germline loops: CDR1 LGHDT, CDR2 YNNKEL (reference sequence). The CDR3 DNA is TGTGCCAGCAGCATTGATTGGACAGAAGAGACCCAGTACTTC. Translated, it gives CASSIDWTEETQYF.

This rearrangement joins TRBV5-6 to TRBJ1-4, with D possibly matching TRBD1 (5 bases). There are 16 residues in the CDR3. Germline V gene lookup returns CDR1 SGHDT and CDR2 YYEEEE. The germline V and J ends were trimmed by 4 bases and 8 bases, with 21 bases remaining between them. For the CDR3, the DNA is TGTGCCAGCAGCGGAGGGGCGGACGTCCCCTCGGAAAAACTGTTTTTT. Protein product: CASSGGADVPSEKLFF.

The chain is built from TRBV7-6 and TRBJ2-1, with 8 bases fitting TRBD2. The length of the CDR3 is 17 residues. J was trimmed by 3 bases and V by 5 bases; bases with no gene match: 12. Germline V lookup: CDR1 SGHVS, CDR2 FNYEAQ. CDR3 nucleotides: TGTGCCAGCAGCCCCGCGCCTCGGGAGGGGCGCTACAATGAGCAGTTCTTC. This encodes CASSPAPREGRYNEQFF.

The DNA of the CDR3 is TGTGCCATCAGGAGGACAGGACGAAGGGACATGAACACTGAAGCTTTCTTT. It translates to CAIRRTGRRDMNTEAFF. The chain employs TRBV10-3 and TRBJ1-1; 7 bases match TRBD1. Germline V gene sequence: CDR1 ENHRY, CDR2 SYGVKD. V dropped 6 bases and J dropped 0; count of bases not matched to a gene: 13. This CDR3 is 17 amino acids long.

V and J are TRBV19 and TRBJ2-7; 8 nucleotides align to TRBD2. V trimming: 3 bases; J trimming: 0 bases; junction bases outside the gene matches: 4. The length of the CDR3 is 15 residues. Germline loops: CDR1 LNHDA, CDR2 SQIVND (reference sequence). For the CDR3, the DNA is TGTGCCAGTAGTATTTCGGGAGGGAACTCCTACGAGCAGTACTTC. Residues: CASSISGGNSYEQYF.

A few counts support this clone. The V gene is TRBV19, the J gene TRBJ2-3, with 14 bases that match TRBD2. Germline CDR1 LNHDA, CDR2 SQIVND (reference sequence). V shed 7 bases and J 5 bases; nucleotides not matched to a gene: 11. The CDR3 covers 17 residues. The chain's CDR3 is CASTDRLAGGRVDTQYF. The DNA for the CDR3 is TGTGCCAGTACCGACCGACTAGCGGGAGGGCGGGTAGATACGCAGTATTTT.

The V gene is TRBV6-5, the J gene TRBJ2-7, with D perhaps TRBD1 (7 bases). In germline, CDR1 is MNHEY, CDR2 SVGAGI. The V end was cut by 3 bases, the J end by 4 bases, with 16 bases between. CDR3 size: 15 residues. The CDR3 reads CASSYGGTAGYEQYF. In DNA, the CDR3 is TGTGCCAGCAGTTATGGGGGGACAGCAGGGTACGAGCAGTACTTC.

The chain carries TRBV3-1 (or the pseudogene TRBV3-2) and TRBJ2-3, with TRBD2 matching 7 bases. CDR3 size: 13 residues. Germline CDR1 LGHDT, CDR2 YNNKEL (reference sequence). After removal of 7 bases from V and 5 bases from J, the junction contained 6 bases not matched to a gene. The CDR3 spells CASKGRGVDTQYF. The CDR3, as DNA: TGTGCCAGCAAAGGCCGGGGGGTAGATACGCAGTATTTT.

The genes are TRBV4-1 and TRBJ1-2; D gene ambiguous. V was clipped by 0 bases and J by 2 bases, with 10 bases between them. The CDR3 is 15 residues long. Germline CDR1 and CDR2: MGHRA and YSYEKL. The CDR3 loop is CASSQDSAKNYGYTF. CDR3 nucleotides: TGCGCCAGCAGCCAAGATTCAGCGAAAAACTATGGCTACACCTTC.

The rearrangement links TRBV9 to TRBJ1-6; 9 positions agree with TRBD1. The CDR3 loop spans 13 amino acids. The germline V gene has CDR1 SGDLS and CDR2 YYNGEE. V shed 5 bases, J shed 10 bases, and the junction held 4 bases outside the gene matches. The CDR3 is CASRGQGISPLHF. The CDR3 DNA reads TGTGCCAGCAGAGGACAGGGGATATCACCCCTCCACTTT.

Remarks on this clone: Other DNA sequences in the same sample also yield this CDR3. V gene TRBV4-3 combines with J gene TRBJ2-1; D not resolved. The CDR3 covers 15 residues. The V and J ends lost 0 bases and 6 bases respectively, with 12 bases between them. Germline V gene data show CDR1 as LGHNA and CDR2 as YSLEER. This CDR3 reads CASSQDPSGRNEQFF. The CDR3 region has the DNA TGCGCCAGCAGCCAAGACCCTAGTGGCCGCAATGAGCAGTTCTTC.